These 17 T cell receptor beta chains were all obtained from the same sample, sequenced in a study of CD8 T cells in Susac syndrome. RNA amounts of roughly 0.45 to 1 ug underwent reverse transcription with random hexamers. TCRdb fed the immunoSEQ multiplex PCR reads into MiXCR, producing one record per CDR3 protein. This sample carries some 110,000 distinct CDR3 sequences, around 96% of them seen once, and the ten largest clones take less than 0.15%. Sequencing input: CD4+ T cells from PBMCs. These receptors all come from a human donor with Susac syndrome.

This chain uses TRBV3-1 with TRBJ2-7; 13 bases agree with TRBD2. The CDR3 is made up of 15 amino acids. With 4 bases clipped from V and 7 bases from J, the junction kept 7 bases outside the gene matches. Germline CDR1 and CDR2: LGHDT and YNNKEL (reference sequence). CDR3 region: CASSPSPGLAGEQYF. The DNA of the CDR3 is TGTGCCAGCAGCCCCTCGCCGGGACTAGCGGGGGAGCAGTACTTC.

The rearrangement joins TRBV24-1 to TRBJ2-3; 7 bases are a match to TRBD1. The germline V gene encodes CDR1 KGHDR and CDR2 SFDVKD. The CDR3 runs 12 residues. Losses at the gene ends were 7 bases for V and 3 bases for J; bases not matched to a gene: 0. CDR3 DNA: TGTGCCACCAGCAGGGGGACAGATACGCAGTATTTT. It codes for CATSRGTDTQYF.

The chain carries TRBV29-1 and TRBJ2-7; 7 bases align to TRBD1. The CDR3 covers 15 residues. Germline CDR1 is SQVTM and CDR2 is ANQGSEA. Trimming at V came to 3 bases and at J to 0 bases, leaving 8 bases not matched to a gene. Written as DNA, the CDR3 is TGCAGCGTTGAGCAGACACAGGGGAGCTCCTACGAGCAGTACTTC. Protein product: CSVEQTQGSSYEQYF.

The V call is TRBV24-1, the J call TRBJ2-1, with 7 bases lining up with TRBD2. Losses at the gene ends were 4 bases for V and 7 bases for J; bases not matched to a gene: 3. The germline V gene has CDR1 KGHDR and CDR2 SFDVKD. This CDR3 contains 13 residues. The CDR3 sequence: CATSDLSGNEQFF. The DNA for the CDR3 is TGTGCCACCAGTGACCTTAGCGGGAATGAGCAGTTCTTC.

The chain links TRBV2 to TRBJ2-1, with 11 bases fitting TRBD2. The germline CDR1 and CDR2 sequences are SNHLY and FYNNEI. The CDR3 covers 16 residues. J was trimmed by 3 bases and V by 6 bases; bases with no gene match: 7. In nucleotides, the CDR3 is TGTGCCAGCAGGGGTTCTCTAGCGGGAGGCTACAATGAGCAGTTCTTC. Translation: CASRGSLAGGYNEQFF. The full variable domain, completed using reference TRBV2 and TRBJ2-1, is EPEVTQTPSHQVTQMGQEVILRCVPISNHLYFYWYRQILGQKVEFLVSFYNNEISEKSEIFDDQFSVERPDGSNFTLKIRSTKLEDSAMYFCASRGSLAGGYNEQFFGPGTRLTVL.

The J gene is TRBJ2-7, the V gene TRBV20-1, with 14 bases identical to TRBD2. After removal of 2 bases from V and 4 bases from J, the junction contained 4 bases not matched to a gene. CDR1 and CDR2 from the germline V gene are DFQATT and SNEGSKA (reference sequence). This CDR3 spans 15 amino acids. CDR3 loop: CSARPGTSGSYEQYF. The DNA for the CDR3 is TGCAGTGCTAGACCGGGGACTAGCGGGAGTTACGAGCAGTACTTC.

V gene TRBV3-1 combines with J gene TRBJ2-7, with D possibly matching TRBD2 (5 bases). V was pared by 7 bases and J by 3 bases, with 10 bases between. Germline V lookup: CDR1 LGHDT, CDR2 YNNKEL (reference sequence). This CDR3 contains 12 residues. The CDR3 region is CASNGGGYEQYF. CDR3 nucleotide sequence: TGTGCCAGCAACGGAGGTGGCTACGAGCAGTACTTC.

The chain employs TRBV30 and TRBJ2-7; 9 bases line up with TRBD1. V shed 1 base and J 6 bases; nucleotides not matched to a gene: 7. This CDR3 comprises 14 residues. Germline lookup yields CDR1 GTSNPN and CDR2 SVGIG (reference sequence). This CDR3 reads CAWSAYRGPSEQYF. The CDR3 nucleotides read TGTGCCTGGAGTGCATACAGGGGGCCCAGCGAGCAGTACTTC.

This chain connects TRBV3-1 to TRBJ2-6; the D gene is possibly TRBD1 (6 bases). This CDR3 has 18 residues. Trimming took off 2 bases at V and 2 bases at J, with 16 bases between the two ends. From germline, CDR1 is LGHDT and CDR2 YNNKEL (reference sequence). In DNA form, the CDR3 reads TGTGCCAGCAGCCAATACGGTATACCAGGGGCTGGGGCCAACGTCCTGACTTTC. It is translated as CASSQYGIPGAGANVLTF.

The CDR3 DNA sequence: TGTGCCAGCAGTTTGAGTATCACTGAAGCTTTCTTT. Its protein product is CASSLSITEAFF. The rearrangement uses TRBV12-3 or TRBV12-4 and TRBJ1-1; D not certain. Trimming removed 3 bases at V and 4 bases at J, with 6 bases between. This CDR3 is built from 12 residues.

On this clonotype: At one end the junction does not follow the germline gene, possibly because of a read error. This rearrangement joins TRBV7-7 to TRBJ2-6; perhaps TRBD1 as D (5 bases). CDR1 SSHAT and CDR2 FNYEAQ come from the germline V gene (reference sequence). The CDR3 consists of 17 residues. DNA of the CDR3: TGTGCTAGCAGCCCAACCGCCCAGGGTTCTGGGGCCAACGTCCTGACTTTC. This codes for CASSPTAQGSGANVLTF.

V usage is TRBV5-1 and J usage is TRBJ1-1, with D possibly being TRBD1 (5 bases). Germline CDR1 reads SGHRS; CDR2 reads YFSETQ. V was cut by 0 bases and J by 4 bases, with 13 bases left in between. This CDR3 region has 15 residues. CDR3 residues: CASSLARGTGTEAFF. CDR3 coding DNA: TGCGCCAGCAGCTTGGCAAGGGGAACCGGCACTGAAGCTTTCTTT. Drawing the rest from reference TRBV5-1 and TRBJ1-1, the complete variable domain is KAGVTQTPRYLIKTRGQQVTLSCSPISGHRSVSWYQQTPGQGLQFLFEYFSETQRNKGNFPGRFSGRQFSNSRSEMNVSTLELGDSALYLCASSLARGTGTEAFFGQGTRLTVV.

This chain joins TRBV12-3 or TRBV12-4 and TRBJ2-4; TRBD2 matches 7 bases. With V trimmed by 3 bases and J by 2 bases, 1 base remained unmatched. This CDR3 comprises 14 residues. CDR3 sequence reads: CASSLGLSKNIQYF. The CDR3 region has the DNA TGTGCCAGCAGTTTGGGACTATCCAAAAACATTCAGTACTTC.

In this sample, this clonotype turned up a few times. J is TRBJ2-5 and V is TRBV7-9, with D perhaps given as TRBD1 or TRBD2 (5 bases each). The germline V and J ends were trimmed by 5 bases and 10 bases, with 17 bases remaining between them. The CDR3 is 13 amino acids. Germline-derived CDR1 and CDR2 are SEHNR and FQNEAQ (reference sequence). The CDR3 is CASSQRDGSSQYF. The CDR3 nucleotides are TGTGCCAGCAGCCAACGGGACGGGTCGAGCCAGTACTTC.

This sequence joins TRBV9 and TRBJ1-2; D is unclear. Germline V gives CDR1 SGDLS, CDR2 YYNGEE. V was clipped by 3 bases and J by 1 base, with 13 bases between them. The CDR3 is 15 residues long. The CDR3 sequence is CASSDHFRDNYGYTF. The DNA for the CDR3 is TGTGCCAGCAGCGACCATTTCCGGGATAACTATGGCTACACCTTC.

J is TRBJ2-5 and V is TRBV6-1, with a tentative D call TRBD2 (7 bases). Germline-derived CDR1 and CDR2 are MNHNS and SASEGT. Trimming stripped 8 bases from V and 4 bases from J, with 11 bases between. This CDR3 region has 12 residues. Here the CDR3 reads CASGRGRETQYF. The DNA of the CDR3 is TGTGCCAGCGGGAGGGGGAGAGAGACCCAGTACTTC.

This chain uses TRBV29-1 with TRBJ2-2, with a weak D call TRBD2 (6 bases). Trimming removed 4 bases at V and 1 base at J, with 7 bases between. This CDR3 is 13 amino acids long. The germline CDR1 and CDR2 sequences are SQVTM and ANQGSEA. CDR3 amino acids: CSVVGGNTGELFF. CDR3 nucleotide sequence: TGCAGCGTTGTGGGGGGGAACACCGGGGAGCTGTTTTTT.